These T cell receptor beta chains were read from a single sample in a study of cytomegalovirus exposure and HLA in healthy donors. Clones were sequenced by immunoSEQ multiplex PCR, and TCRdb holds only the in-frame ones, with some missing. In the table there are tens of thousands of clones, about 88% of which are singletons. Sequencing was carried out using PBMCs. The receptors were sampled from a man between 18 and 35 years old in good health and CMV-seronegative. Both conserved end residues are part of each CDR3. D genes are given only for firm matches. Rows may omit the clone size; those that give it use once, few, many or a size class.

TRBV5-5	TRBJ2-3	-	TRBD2	TGTGCCAGCAGTTTTGGACTAGCGGGAGGTGTGGATACGCAGTATTTT	CASSFGLAGGVDTQYF
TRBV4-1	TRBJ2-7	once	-	TGCGCCAGCAGTCGCACACCTCCGGGGGGCTGGTCCTACGAGCAGTACTTC	CASSRTPPGGWSYEQYF
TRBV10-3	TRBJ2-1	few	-	TGTGCCTATGGGGGCAGGGAAAATGAGCAGTTCTTC	CAYGGRENEQFF
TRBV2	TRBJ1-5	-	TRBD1	TGTGCCAGCAGTGATTGGACAGGATTCAATCAGCCCCAGCATTTT	CASSDWTGFNQPQHF
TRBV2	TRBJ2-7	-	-	TGTGCCAGCACCAAAGGGGATGGCTACTCCTACGAGCAGTACTTC	CASTKGDGYSYEQYF
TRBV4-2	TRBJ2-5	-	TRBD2	TGTGCCAGCAGCCAAGTTACTAGCGGAGTACAAGAGACCCAGTACTTC	CASSQVTSGVQETQYF
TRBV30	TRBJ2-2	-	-	TGTGCCTGGACCGTTTCGAACACCGGGGAGCTGTTTTTT	CAWTVSNTGELFF
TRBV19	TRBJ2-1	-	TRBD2	TGTGCCAGTAGTAAAGGACTAGCGGGGTCAGTGTGGAATGAGCAGTTCTTC	CASSKGLAGSVWNEQFF
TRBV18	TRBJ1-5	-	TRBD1	TGTGCCAGCTCGGGGACAGGGGGCAATCAGCCCCAGCATTTT	CASSGTGGNQPQHF
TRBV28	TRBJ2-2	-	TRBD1	TGTGCCAGCAGTTTCCCCGGACAGGGGAACACCGGGGAGCTGTTTTTT	CASSFPGQGNTGELFF
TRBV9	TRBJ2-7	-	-	TGTGCCAGCAGCGTAGAAGGCGGAACCTACGAGCAGTACTTC	CASSVEGGTYEQYF
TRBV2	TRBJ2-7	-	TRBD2	TGTGCCAGCAGTGAAGGTAGCGGGAGGAGCTCCTACGAGCAGTACTTC	CASSEGSGRSSYEQYF
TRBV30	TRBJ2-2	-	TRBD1	TGTGCCTGGAGTGAACCTACGGACAGGGTAACCGGGGAGCTGTTTTTT	CAWSEPTDRVTGELFF
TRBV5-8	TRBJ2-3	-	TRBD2	TGTGCCAGCAGCTTAAATGGGTTGGCGACTAGCGCAGTGTATACGCAGTATTTT	CASSLNGLATSAVYTQYF
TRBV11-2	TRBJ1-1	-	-	TGTGCCAGCAGATTGCGCCTGAACACTGAAGCTTTCTTT	CASRLRLNTEAFF
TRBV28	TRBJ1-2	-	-	TGTGCCAGCAGTTCTTTAGAGCCAAACTATGGCTACACCTTC	CASSSLEPNYGYTF
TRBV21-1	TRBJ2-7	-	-	TGTGCCAGCCGGGACAGTCACTCCTACGAGCAGTACTTC	CASRDSHSYEQYF
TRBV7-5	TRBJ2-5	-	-	TGTGCCAGAAGCTCTGAACCGGGACAGAAGATCGGAGAGACCCAGTACTTC	CARSSEPGQKIGETQYF
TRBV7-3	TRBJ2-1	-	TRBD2	TGTGCCAGCAGCCTCCGATCGGCGGGAGGGCCTAGCAATGAGCAGTTCTTC	CASSLRSAGGPSNEQFF
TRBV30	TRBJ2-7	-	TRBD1	TGTGCCTGGAGTGGCGAGACAGGGGGAATTGGCGAGCAGTACTTC	CAWSGETGGIGEQYF
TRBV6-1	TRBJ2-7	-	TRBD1	TGTGCCAGCATCGGGGACAGGGACCTTTTAGAGCAGTACTTC	CASIGDRDLLEQYF
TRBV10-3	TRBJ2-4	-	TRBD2	TGTGCCAGTAGCGGGAGTGAAGAAAACATTCAGTACTTC	CASSGSEENIQYF
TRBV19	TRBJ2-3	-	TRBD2	TGTGCCAGTAGTCTAGCGGGGGGAACAGATACGCAGTATTTT	CASSLAGGTDTQYF
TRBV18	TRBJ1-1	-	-	TGTGCCAGCTCACCCCGGGAAGTTGGCACTGAAGCTTTCTTT	CASSPREVGTEAFF
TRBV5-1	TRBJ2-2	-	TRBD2	TGCGCCAGCAGCTTACCGGGACTAGCGGGAGACCGGAACACCGGGGAGCTGTTTTTT	CASSLPGLAGDRNTGELFF
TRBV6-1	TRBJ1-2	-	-	TGTGCCAGCAGTGAAGTTGAAGGGAGCGGCTACACCTTC	CASSEVEGSGYTF
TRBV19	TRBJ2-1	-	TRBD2	TGTGCCAGTAGTAGATGGACTAGCGGGATATCAGATGAGCAGTTCTTC	CASSRWTSGISDEQFF
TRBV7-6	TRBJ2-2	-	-	TGTGCCAGCAGCTTGGGCGCCAACACCGGGGAGCTGTTTTTT	CASSLGANTGELFF
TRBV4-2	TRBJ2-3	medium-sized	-	TGTGCCAGCAGTTGGCTAGCGAACACAGATACGCAGTATTTT	CASSWLANTDTQYF
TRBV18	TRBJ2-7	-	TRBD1	TGTGCCAGCTCACGCGGGACAGGGCCCAACTACGAGCAGTACTTC	CASSRGTGPNYEQYF
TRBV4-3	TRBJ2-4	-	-	TGCGCCAGCAGCCAAGAATGGTCTACCAACATTCAGTACTTC	CASSQEWSTNIQYF
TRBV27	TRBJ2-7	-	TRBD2	TGTGCCAGCACCGCTCGGGGGGAGGGCCGGAACGAGCAGTACTTC	CASTARGEGRNEQYF
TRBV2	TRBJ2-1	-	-	TGTGCCAGTACCCCGGCCCGGGTCCGGGAGGAGCAGTTCTTC	CASTPARVREEQFF
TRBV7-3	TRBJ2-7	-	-	TGTGCCAGCAGCCACTACGAGCAGTACTTC	CASSHYEQYF
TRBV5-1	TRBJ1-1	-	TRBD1	TGCGCCAGCAGCTCTGGGGGACAGGGAGTTAAGGCTTTCTTT	CASSSGGQGVKAFF
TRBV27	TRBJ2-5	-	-	TGTGCCAGCAGTCCTTTTCCGGGGGAGACCCAGTACTTC	CASSPFPGETQYF
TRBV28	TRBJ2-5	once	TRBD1	TGTGCCAGCAGTCACAGGGGGCAGGAGACCCAGTACTTC	CASSHRGQETQYF
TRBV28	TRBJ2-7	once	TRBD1	TGTGCCAGCAGTAGGTACGGGACAGCCACCTACGAGCAGTACTTC	CASSRYGTATYEQYF
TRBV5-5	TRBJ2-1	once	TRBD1	TGTGCCAGCGGACAGGGCTTATACAATGAGCAGTTCTTC	CASGQGLYNEQFF
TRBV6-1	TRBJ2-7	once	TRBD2	TGTGCCAGCAGTGGTGAAGGACTAGCGGGACCGGGCGAGCAGTACTTC	CASSGEGLAGPGEQYF
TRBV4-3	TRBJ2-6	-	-	TGCGCCAGCAGCCTAAGCCCATCAGGGTCTGGGGCCAACGTCCTGACTTTC	CASSLSPSGSGANVLTF
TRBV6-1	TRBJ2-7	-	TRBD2	TGTGCCAGCAGTATACTAGCGGATGCCTACGAGCAGTACTTC	CASSILADAYEQYF
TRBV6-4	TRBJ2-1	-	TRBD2	TGTGCCAGCAGTGGACAGCGGGGTAGCTCCTACAATGAGCAGTTCTTC	CASSGQRGSSYNEQFF
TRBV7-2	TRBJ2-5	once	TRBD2	TGTGCCAGCAGCCTTGGACTAGCGGAAGAGACCCAGTACTTC	CASSLGLAEETQYF
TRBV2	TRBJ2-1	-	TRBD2	TGTGCCAGCAGTACCCCGACTAGCGGGGCGCAGTTCTTC	CASSTPTSGAQFF
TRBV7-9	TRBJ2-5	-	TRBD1	TGTGCCAGCAGCACGGGACAGACTCAAGAGACCCAGTACTTC	CASSTGQTQETQYF
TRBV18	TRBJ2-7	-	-	TGTGCCAGCTCACCAATAGAACAGACCTACGAGCAGTACTTC	CASSPIEQTYEQYF
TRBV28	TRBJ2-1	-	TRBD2	TGTGCCAGCAGTCCGGGACTAGTGGATTACAATCAGCAGTTCTTC	CASSPGLVDYNQQFF
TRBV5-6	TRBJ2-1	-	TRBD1	TGTGCCAGCGGACAGGTCTTCTACAATGAGCAGTTCTTC	CASGQVFYNEQFF
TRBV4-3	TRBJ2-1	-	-	TGCGCCAGCAGCAAGACGCTAACAGGGATTGAGCAGTTCTTC	CASSKTLTGIEQFF
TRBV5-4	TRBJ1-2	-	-	TGTGCCAGCAGCTTAGGCGGCGGAGACTATGGCTACACCTTC	CASSLGGGDYGYTF
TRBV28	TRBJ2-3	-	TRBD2	TGTGCCAGCAGTTTCCGGGGATGGACTAGCGCAGATACGCAGTATTTT	CASSFRGWTSADTQYF
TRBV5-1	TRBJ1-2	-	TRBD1	TGCGCCAGCAGCCTGGCAGGGACAGGGGATGGCTACACCTTC	CASSLAGTGDGYTF
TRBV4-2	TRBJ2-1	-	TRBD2	TGTGCCAGCAGCCAAGGGGAAGCGGCTAGCGGGAAGAGAAATGAGCAGTTCTTC	CASSQGEAASGKRNEQFF
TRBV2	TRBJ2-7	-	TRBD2	TGTGCCAGCAGTGGACTAGCGGGTAACTACGAGCAGTACTTC	CASSGLAGNYEQYF
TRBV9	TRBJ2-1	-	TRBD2	TGTGCCAGCAGCGTAGATGAACTAGCGGCCCGCCGGGGTGAGCAGTTCTTC	CASSVDELAARRGEQFF
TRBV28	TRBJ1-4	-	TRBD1	TGTGCCAGCAGTTTAGGAGCGACAGGGGTTGAAAAACTGTTTTTT	CASSLGATGVEKLFF
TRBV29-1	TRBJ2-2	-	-	TGCAGCGGGACTGAGAACACCGGGGAGCTGTTTTTT	CSGTENTGELFF
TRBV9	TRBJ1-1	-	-	TGTGCCAGCAGCTTTTCCCCCGGGACACTGAACACTGAAGCTTTCTTT	CASSFSPGTLNTEAFF